This TCR beta chain was captured in a study of a mutant IDH1 vaccine in newly diagnosed glioma. For this clone: Its specificity is unknown.

The CDR3 runs 15 residues. Germline assignment: CDR1 MDHEN and CDR2 SYDVKM. The V end was cut by 6 bases, the J end by 2 bases, with 16 bases between. The study's findings and limits: A vaccine-induced immune response developed in roughly 93% of the patients.

Time point given: week 5, during vaccination. Vaccinated patients received 300 ug of mutant IDH1 20-mer peptide per dose, with topical imiquimod. The donors' diagnosis was new WHO grade 3 or 4 astrocytoma that was IDH1-mutant and ATRX-lost. Profiling relied on immunoSEQ multiplex PCR, and the TCRdb table lists in-frame clones only, not all of them. The sample shows around 58,000 clones, about 81% of them seen only once. This TCR was sampled from a man aged 25 to 45 with glioma. The genes are TRBV28 and TRBJ1-1, with D possibly matching TRBD1 (6 bases). The material was PBMCs, obtained from a glioma patient whose treatment included an IDH1 peptide vaccine. The CDR3 loop is CASRNPGTSNTEAFF. DNA of the CDR3: TGTGCCAGCAGAAACCCCGGGACATCAAACACTGAAGCTTTCTTT.